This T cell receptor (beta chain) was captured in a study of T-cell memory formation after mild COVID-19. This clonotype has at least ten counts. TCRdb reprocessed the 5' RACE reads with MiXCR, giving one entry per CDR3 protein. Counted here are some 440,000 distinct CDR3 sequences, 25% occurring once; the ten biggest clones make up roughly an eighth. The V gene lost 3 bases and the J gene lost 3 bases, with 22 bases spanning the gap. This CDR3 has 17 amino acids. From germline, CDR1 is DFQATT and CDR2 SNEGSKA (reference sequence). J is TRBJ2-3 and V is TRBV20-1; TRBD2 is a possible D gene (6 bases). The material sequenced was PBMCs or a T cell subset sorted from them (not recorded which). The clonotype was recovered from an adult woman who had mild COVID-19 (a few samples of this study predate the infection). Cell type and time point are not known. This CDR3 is CSARGGWASSSTDTQYF. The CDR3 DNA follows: TGCAGTGCTAGGGGGGGTTGGGCCTCGAGTTCGACAGATACGCAGTATTTT.